This TCR beta chain is drawn from a study of molecular identifiers for immune sequencing clone quantification. Study information: Naive CD8 RNA (around 20,000 or 100,000 cells) was divided into five aliquots, with four sequenced.

Libraries used about 19,000 to 1,100,000 sorted naive CD8 T cells and 10%, 30% or 50% RNA input. This CDR3 region has 15 residues. The V gene's germline CDR1 is SGHAT and CDR2 FQNNGV. V gave up 5 bases and J gave up 0 bases, with 11 bases separating them. Turning to this clonotype: What it binds is unknown. This clone may be a read error of a much larger clone one base away.

TCRdb passed the PCR reads through MiXCR, listing each CDR3 protein once. The sample has tens of thousands of distinct CDR3 sequences; 24% are singletons. Whole-study findings and limits: Spiked Jurkat TCR RNA equivalent to one cell reportedly surfaced among roughly 1 million naive cells. Over 98% of effector molecules, but under 1% in naive cells, were held by clones with more than 20 RNA copies.

The sequenced material came from naive CD8+ T cells from blood, with Jurkat cell RNA spiked in. Subset indicated: FACS-sorted CD8+CD4-CCR7+CD45RA+ naive T cells. The rearrangement uses TRBV11-2 and TRBJ2-4, with D hard to call. This sequence originates from a human donor in good health. Some libraries in this study had Jurkat cell RNA spiked in. The CDR3 bases are TGTGCCAGCAGCGTCCACCTAGGAGCCAAAAACATTCAGTACTTC. Its protein is CASSVHLGAKNIQYF.